The 30 T cell receptor beta chains reported below all come from one sample, sequenced in a study of CD8+ T cells in alopecia areata. Reverse transcription of extracted RNA yielded cDNA, which provided the sequencing template. Generated by immunoSEQ multiplex PCR, the TCRdb table keeps only in-frame clones and is missing some. The repertoire consists of more than 250,000 clones, none detected only once. Separation of pooled cutaneous lymph node cells was by sorting with CD4, CD8alpha, NKG2D, NKG2ACE and other markers. Sequenced material: CD4+ T cells sorted from a lymph node. The origin of the receptors is a C3H/HeJ mouse with alopecia areata. Mice of this strain are of MHC haplotype H2-k.

A remark on this clone: These gene names are mouse names. This CDR3 is also generated by other DNA sequences in the sample. The part of the CDR3 DNA that was read is TGTGCCAGCGGTGAACGGGACTGGGGGCAAGAC. Protein product: CASGERDWGQD. In full, the CDR3 is CASGERDWGQDTQYF. The chain recombines TRBV13-2 with TRBJ2-5; 11 bases line up with TRBD2. The read ends 4 residues early relative to the CDR3; the germline J gene fills the gap. Unmatched junction bases numbered 2, after V lost 2 bases and J lost 3 bases. Germline-derived CDR1 and CDR2 are NNHNN and SYGAGS (reference sequence). CDR3 length: 15 amino acids.

This clone was detected a few times. Gene names refer to mouse genes. Read sequence stops 4 residues before the CDR3 end, and the germline J gene provides the missing end. Within the sample, other DNA sequences also encode this same CDR3. V and J are TRBV31 and TRBJ2-2; tentative D call: TRBD1 (5 bases). The CDR3 spans 14 residues. V lost 1 base to trimming and J lost 4 bases, with 10 bases between them. Germline CDR1 reads GKSSPN; CDR2 reads SITVG. Partial CDR3 DNA: TGTGCCTGGAGTCGGCAGGGAGGCACCGGG. Protein sequence: CAWSRQGGTG. The whole CDR3 protein is CAWSRQGGTGQLYF. Together with reference TRBV31 and TRBJ2-2, the CDR3 gives the full variable domain: AQTIHQWPVAEIKAVGSPLSLGCTIKGKSSPNLYWYWQATGGTLQQLFYSITVGQVESVVQLNLSASRPKDDQFILSTEKLLLSHSGFYLCAWSRQGGTGQLYFGEGSKLTVL.

This clone has more than one count but fewer than ten. These gene names are mouse names. Here the CDR3 reads CASSDTGQNQDTQYF. The CDR3 bases that were read are TGTGCCAGCAGTGATACGGGACAGAACCAAGAC. V is TRBV13-1 and J is TRBJ2-5, with TRBD1 matching 7 bases. Read coverage stops 4 residues before the CDR3 terminus; the germline J gene supplies the remainder. The junction had 2 bases not matched to a gene; V was cut back by 1 base and J by 0 bases. CDR1 is NSHNY, CDR2 SYGAGN, per germline. CDR3 length: 15 residues.

With respect to this clone: All gene names here are mouse names. The CDR3 is cut off 4 residues early in the read; its end comes from the germline J gene. The chain recombines TRBV13-1 with TRBJ1-1, with D possibly TRBD1 on 6 matching bases. The V end was cut by 4 bases, the J end by 1 base, with 11 bases between. The CDR3 loop spans 14 amino acids. CDR1 and CDR2 from the germline V gene are NSHNY and SYGAGN. The sequenced CDR3 bases are TGTGCCAGCAGTCGTGACAGGAGAAACACA. Translation gives CASSRDRRNT. The entire CDR3 reads CASSRDRRNTEVFF.

This clone was seen a handful of times. Genes and germline come from the mouse. Read sequence stops 4 residues before the CDR3 end, and the germline J gene provides the missing end. The chain joins TRBV1 to TRBJ2-4; 9 bases are a match to TRBD1. V shed 3 bases and J 1 base; nucleotides not matched to a gene: 5. This CDR3 is built from 16 residues. Germline V gene sequence: CDR1 NSQYPW, CDR2 LRSPGD (reference sequence). This chain's CDR3 is CTCSAGTGRGQNTLYF. Incomplete CDR3 DNA: TGCACCTGCAGTGCCGGGACAGGGAGAGGTCAAAAC. Complete variable domain (other parts from reference TRBV1 and TRBJ2-4): VTLLEQNPRWRLVPRGQAVNLRCILKNSQYPWMSWYQQDLQKQLQWLFTLRSPGDKEVKSLPGADYLATRVTDTELRLQVANMSQGRTLYCTCSAGTGRGQNTLYFGAGTRLSVL.

Details on this clone: Mouse gene names apply. The DNA ends 4 residues before the CDR3 does, and the rest of the CDR3 is filled in from the germline J gene. Within the sample, other DNA sequences also encode this same CDR3. The chain has TRBV31 and TRBJ2-1; 12 bases map to TRBD2. CDR3 length equals 14 residues. CDR1 is GKSSPN, CDR2 SITVG, per germline. The CDR3 bases that were read are TGTGCCTGGAGTCTAGGGACTGGGGGGGCT. It yields the protein CAWSLGTGGA. The entire CDR3 sequence reads CAWSLGTGGAEQFF.

This clone was picked up a small number of times. The gene names here belong to mouse. The read halts 4 residues ahead of the CDR3 end, with the missing end drawn from the germline J gene. The genes are TRBV5 and TRBJ1-2; D possibly corresponds to TRBD1 (6 bases). The CDR3 spans 16 residues. The germline gives CDR1 LGHNA, CDR2 YNLKQL (reference sequence). Trimming took off 0 bases at V and 2 bases at J, with 13 bases between the two ends. The CDR3 sequence: CASSQEGAGVNSDYTF. The sequenced part of the CDR3 DNA is TGTGCCAGCAGCCAAGAGGGGGCAGGGGTGAACTCC.

This clone was seen a handful of times. Gene names follow the mouse nomenclature. The CDR3 end is not reached by the read, which stops 4 residues before it; the germline J gene fills it in. This chain joins TRBV17 and TRBJ2-5; TRBD2 matches 11 bases. CDR3 length: 15 residues. V trimming: 6 bases; J trimming: 2 bases; junction bases outside the gene matches: 4. The germline V gene encodes CDR1 MNHDT and CDR2 YYDKIL. CDR3 DNA, as far as it was read: TGTGCTAGCAGGAACTGGGGGGGCAGCCAAGAC. Residues: CASRNWGGSQD. The entire CDR3 protein reads CASRNWGGSQDTQYF. Using reference TRBV17 and TRBJ2-5 for the parts outside the CDR3, the full variable domain is DTTVKQNPRYKLARVGKPVNLICSQTMNHDTMYWYQKKPNQAPKLLLFYYDKILNREADTFEKFQSSRPNNSFCSLYIGSAGLEYSAMYLCASRNWGGSQDTQYFGPGTRLLVL.

In its sample, this clone was seen a few times. Gene names and germline refer to mouse. The read comes to an end 3 residues before the CDR3 does, leaving the germline J gene to fill in the end. The chain uses TRBV13-1 and TRBJ1-6; D may be TRBD1 (6 bases). TRBJ1-6 falls under the ORF class, with uncertain function. Germline V gene lookup returns CDR1 NSHNY and CDR2 SYGAGN. The CDR3 sequence is 11 residues long. Trimming removed 7 bases from V and 7 bases from J, with 6 bases in between. CDR3 DNA (partial): TGTGCCAGCGGACAGAATTCGCCC. Protein: CASGQNSP. The whole CDR3 sequence is CASGQNSPLYF.

Remarks on this clone: Genes and germline come from the mouse. Here the CDR3 reads CASAGTEDTQYF. The part of the CDR3 DNA that was read is TGTGCCAGCGCCGGGACAGAAGAC. The chain uses TRBV13-3 and TRBJ2-5; 7 bases map to TRBD1. The CDR3 is cut off 4 residues early in the read; its end comes from the germline J gene. Germline assignment: CDR1 NNHDY and CDR2 SYVADS. The CDR3 loop spans 12 amino acids.

This clone was detected only a few times. Genes and germline are mouse. The observed sequence ends 4 residues before the CDR3 terminus, with the missing tail filled in from the germline J gene. The V gene is TRBV31, the J gene TRBJ2-3; 7 nucleotides line up with TRBD2. V gave up 3 bases and J gave up 0 bases; unmatched junction bases: 6. Germline loops: CDR1 GKSSPN, CDR2 SITVG. CDR3 length: 15 residues. The CDR3 loop reads CAWSQLGNSAETLYF. Partial CDR3 DNA: TGTGCCTGGAGCCAACTGGGGAATAGTGCAGAA.

This clone has a handful of counts. These gene names are mouse names. Read data end 4 residues before the CDR3 end; the end is taken from the germline J gene. This chain uses TRBV13-1 with TRBJ2-3; D is ambiguous. Trimming left V 4 bases short and J 1 base short, with 7 bases between. Germline assignment: CDR1 NSHNY and CDR2 SYGAGN. This CDR3 has 13 residues. Partial CDR3 DNA: TGTGCCAGCAGTCCTAAGGGTGCAGAA. This translates into CASSPKGAE. The entire CDR3 protein is CASSPKGAETLYF.

Comments on this clone: The gene symbols are mouse symbols. The CDR3 sequence is CASSIQDRGYAEQFF. Incomplete CDR3 DNA: TGTGCCAGCAGTATTCAGGACAGGGGTTATGCT. This chain joins TRBV19 and TRBJ2-1; 9 bases agree with TRBD1. The observed sequence ends 4 residues before the CDR3 terminus, with the missing tail filled in from the germline J gene. This CDR3 spans 15 amino acids. V was clipped by 2 bases and J by 4 bases; unmatched bases: 4. Germline CDR1 is FNHDT and CDR2 is SITEND (reference sequence).

Of note for this clone: Here the gene names and germline are mouse. The CDR3 goes on 4 residues after the read ends, and that part is filled in from the germline J gene. The chain couples TRBV2 to TRBJ2-7; possible D gene TRBD2, 6 bases. In germline, CDR1 is LGHNA, CDR2 YSYQKL. V lost 2 bases and J lost 0, with 11 bases in between. The CDR3 extends over 15 amino acids. The covered CDR3 bases are TGTGCCAGCAGCCAACTCTGGGGCCTCTCCTAT. It translates to CASSQLWGLSY. The full CDR3 protein is CASSQLWGLSYEQYF.

About this clone itself: These gene names are mouse names. The read finishes 4 residues shy of the CDR3 end, and the germline J gene is used to complete it. Other DNA sequences in this specimen translate into the identical CDR3. The J gene is TRBJ1-1, the V gene TRBV31, with TRBD1 matching 7 bases. Germline CDR1 and CDR2: GKSSPN and SITVG. CDR3 length: 13 residues. J was trimmed by 3 bases and V by 0 bases; bases with no gene match: 1. Partial CDR3 DNA: TGTGCCTGGAGTCTCACAGGGGACACA. Protein sequence: CAWSLTGDT. The CDR3 in full is CAWSLTGDTEVFF.

About this clone itself: The gene names given are mouse names. The read terminates 4 residues before the CDR3 end, so the remaining end is supplied by the germline J gene. J is TRBJ2-5 and V is TRBV5, with 14 bases identical to TRBD2. CDR3 length equals 17 residues. Germline V gives CDR1 LGHNA, CDR2 YNLKQL (reference sequence). The covered CDR3 bases are TGTGCCAGCAGCCAAGATGGGGACTGGGGGGGCGCGGAC. Protein product: CASSQDGDWGGAD. The complete CDR3 protein is CASSQDGDWGGADTQYF.

In the case of this clone: These gene names are mouse names. The read terminates 4 residues ahead of where the CDR3 ends, so the germline J gene completes it. The chain has TRBV1 and TRBJ2-3; TRBD2 is a possible D gene (7 bases). Trimming stripped 1 base from V and 1 base from J, with 12 bases between. This CDR3 is built from 16 residues. From germline, CDR1 is NSQYPW and CDR2 LRSPGD (reference sequence). The chain's CDR3 is CTCSAGGAPGAETLYF. CDR3 DNA (partial): TGCACCTGCAGTGCAGGGGGGGCGCCTGGTGCAGAA. The whole variable domain, filled in from reference TRBV1 and TRBJ2-3, reads VTLLEQNPRWRLVPRGQAVNLRCILKNSQYPWMSWYQQDLQKQLQWLFTLRSPGDKEVKSLPGADYLATRVTDTELRLQVANMSQGRTLYCTCSAGGAPGAETLYFGSGTRLTVL.

To note about this clone: Gene names denote mouse genes. The DNA ends 3 residues before the CDR3 does, and the rest of the CDR3 is filled in from the germline J gene. The chain joins TRBV5 to TRBJ1-6, with a weak D call TRBD1 (6 bases). TRBJ1-6 is assigned to the ORF class and has an uncertain function. Trimming removed 0 bases from V and 3 bases from J, with 15 bases in between. The germline gives CDR1 LGHNA, CDR2 YNLKQL (reference sequence). The CDR3 covers 18 residues. The CDR3 loop is CASSQDTGTRDYNSPLYF. The sequenced part of the CDR3 DNA is TGTGCCAGCAGCCAAGATACCGGGACACGAGACTATAATTCGCCC.

This clone was counted between two and nine times. The germline and genes are mouse ones. Read data end 4 residues before the CDR3 end; the end is taken from the germline J gene. J is TRBJ2-1 and V is TRBV13-1; D unclear. CDR3 length: 15 amino acids. Germline CDR1 NSHNY, CDR2 SYGAGN. V was pared by 0 bases and J by 0 bases, with 7 bases between. The part of the CDR3 DNA that was read is TGTGCCAGCAGTGATGCAACAAATAACTATGCT. This codes for CASSDATNNYA. From start to end, the CDR3 is CASSDATNNYAEQFF.

A remark on this clone: Gene labels here are mouse ones. The CDR3 goes on 4 residues after the read ends, and that part is filled in from the germline J gene. The V and J genes are TRBV15 and TRBJ2-7; D is unclear. The ends were cut back, 6 bases at V and 0 bases at J, with 6 bases in the middle. This CDR3 is 12 amino acids long. Germline CDR1 reads SGHND; CDR2 reads FRSKSL. The CDR3 DNA, read in part, is TGTGCCAGCAGAAACAGCTCCTAT. It yields the protein CASRNSSY. From start to end, the CDR3 is CASRNSSYEQYF.

With respect to this clone: Gene names follow the mouse nomenclature. The DNA ends 4 residues before the CDR3 does, and the rest of the CDR3 is filled in from the germline J gene. The chain has TRBV13-3 and TRBJ1-1; the match to TRBD1 covers 9 bases. The CDR3 contains 13 residues. CDR1 and CDR2 (germline): NNHDY, SYVADS. The junction had 3 bases not matched to a gene; V was cut back by 5 bases and J by 4 bases. CDR3: CASSRDRATEVFF. Incomplete CDR3 DNA: TGTGCCAGCAGCCGGGACAGGGCCACA.

As for this clone: The genes and germline here are from mouse. The sequence runs out 4 residues before the end of the CDR3; the remainder is reconstructed from the germline J gene. At the DNA level, this CDR3 is encoded by other sequences in the same sample as well. The chain joins TRBV19 to TRBJ2-7; D is perhaps TRBD2 (6 bases). This CDR3 is 14 amino acids long. In germline, CDR1 is FNHDT, CDR2 SITEND (reference sequence). V gave up 2 bases and J gave up 0 bases, with 9 bases separating them. The CDR3 loop is CASSIRGDSYEQYF. The CDR3 DNA, read in part, is TGTGCCAGCAGTATCCGGGGGGACTCCTAT.

As for this clone: The listed genes are named as in mouse. The read gets to within 4 residues of the CDR3 end, and the germline J gene fills in the rest. The sample holds other DNA sequences that translate to the same CDR3. This chain uses TRBV17 with TRBJ1-1; possibly TRBD1 for D (5 bases). Germline V gene sequence: CDR1 MNHDT, CDR2 YYDKIL. Trimming took off 2 bases at V and 0 bases at J, with 7 bases between the two ends. The length of the CDR3 is 14 residues. CDR3 DNA, as far as it was read: TGTGCTAGCAGTAGACAGGGTGCAAACACA. Protein: CASSRQGANT. The complete CDR3 sequence is CASSRQGANTEVFF.

This clone was seen a few times. Genes and germline are mouse. The CDR3 goes on 4 residues after the read ends, and that part is filled in from the germline J gene. This rearrangement joins TRBV17 to TRBJ2-1; D is ambiguous. Looked up from germline, CDR1 is MNHDT and CDR2 is YYDKIL. The CDR3 runs to 13 residues. V was shortened by 6 bases and J by 0 bases, with 6 bases between the two germline ends. CDR3 DNA, as far as it was read: TGTGCTAGCAGCACAGATAACTATGCT. Protein sequence: CASSTDNYA. The full-length CDR3 reads as CASSTDNYAEQFF.

As to this clone: Mouse germline and gene names are used. The CDR3 end is not reached by the read, which stops 3 residues before it; the germline J gene fills it in. J is TRBJ1-6 and V is TRBV13-3, with D maybe TRBD1 (6 bases). TRBJ1-6 falls under the ORF class, with uncertain function. Per the germline V gene, CDR1 is NNHDY and CDR2 is SYVADS. The CDR3 extends over 15 amino acids. The germline V and J ends were trimmed by 3 bases and 4 bases, with 11 bases remaining between them. CDR3 DNA (partial): TGTGCCAGCAGTGCTGGGGGGGCTTATAATTCGCCC. It codes for CASSAGGAYNSP. Given in full, the CDR3 is CASSAGGAYNSPLYF.

In the case of this clone: Each gene name is a mouse one. The covered CDR3 bases are TGTGCCAGCAGCCAATGGCCCGGCCAGGGGTCTGTTGCAGAA. Protein: CASSQWPGQGSVAE. The full-length CDR3 reads as CASSQWPGQGSVAETLYF. The V and J genes are TRBV5 and TRBJ2-3; D is perhaps TRBD1 (6 bases). Read sequence stops 4 residues before the CDR3 end, and the germline J gene provides the missing end. The CDR3 totals 18 residues. Germline values: CDR1 LGHNA, CDR2 YNLKQL (reference sequence). Trimming stripped 2 bases from V and 2 bases from J, with 20 bases between.

This clone was counted only a few times. Mouse gene names apply. From the germline J gene comes the end of the CDR3, since the read stops 4 residues before it. V and J are TRBV5 and TRBJ2-1, with D maybe TRBD1 (6 bases). With 3 bases removed from V and 3 bases from J, the gap between germline ends came to 9 bases. Germline V CDR1 and CDR2: LGHNA, YNLKQL (reference sequence). The CDR3 totals 14 residues. The sequenced part of the CDR3 DNA is TGTGCCAGCAGCCATCAGGGGTTCTATGCT. Protein: CASSHQGFYA. Given in full, the CDR3 is CASSHQGFYAEQFF.

Regarding this clone: Gene names and germline match the mouse. The CDR3 is cut off 4 residues early in the read; its end comes from the germline J gene. The chain links TRBV19 to TRBJ2-2; 13 nucleotides match TRBD2. Germline CDR1 is FNHDT and CDR2 is SITEND (reference sequence). This CDR3 is built from 17 residues. After removal of 5 bases from V and 0 bases from J, the junction contained 4 bases not matched to a gene. CDR3 bases read: TGTGCCAGCAGCAGGGACTGGGGGGGAGCAAACACCGGG. Translating gives CASSRDWGGANTG. The whole CDR3 protein is CASSRDWGGANTGQLYF.

Only a few counts were recorded for this clone. Gene names are the mouse ones. Partial CDR3 DNA: TGTGCCAGCAGACGGGACAGGGGGAACACA. Residues: CASRRDRGNT. From start to end, the CDR3 is CASRRDRGNTEVFF. The chain employs TRBV19 and TRBJ1-1, with TRBD1 matching 10 bases. The missing CDR3 end, 4 residues past where the read stops, is filled in from the germline J gene. Germline loops: CDR1 FNHDT, CDR2 SITEND (reference sequence). Losses at the gene ends were 5 bases for V and 1 base for J; bases not matched to a gene: 2. The CDR3 has 14 amino acids.

As concerns this clone: The junction departs from the called germline gene at one end, perhaps through a read error. The gene names given are mouse names. The read stops 4 residues short of the end of the CDR3; the missing end is completed from the germline J gene. The chain has TRBV13-1 and TRBJ2-3; the match to TRBD1 covers 7 bases. The germline V gene has CDR1 NSHNY and CDR2 SYGAGN. This CDR3 is 16 amino acids long. The sequenced CDR3 bases are TGTGCCGGCAGTGGGCCGGGACAGAATAGTGCAGAA. Protein: CAGSGPGQNSAE. The CDR3 in its entirety is CAGSGPGQNSAETLYF.